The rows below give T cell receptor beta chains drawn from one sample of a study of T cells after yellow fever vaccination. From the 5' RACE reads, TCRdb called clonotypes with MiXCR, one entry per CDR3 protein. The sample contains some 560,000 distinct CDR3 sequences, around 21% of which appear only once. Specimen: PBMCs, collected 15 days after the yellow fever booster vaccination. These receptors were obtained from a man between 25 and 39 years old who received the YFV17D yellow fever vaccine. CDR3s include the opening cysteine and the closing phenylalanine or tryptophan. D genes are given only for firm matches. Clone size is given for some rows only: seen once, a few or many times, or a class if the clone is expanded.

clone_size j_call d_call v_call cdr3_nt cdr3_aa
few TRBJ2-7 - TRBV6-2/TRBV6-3 TGTGCCAGCAGTTACCGGGGATTTAGCTACGAGCAGTACTTC CASSYRGFSYEQYF
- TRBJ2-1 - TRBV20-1 TGCAGTGCTAGTGGGAATAGGGTATACAATGAGCAGTTCTTC CSASGNRVYNEQFF
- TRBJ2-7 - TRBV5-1 TGCGCCAGCAGCGGACATAGCGGTTCCTCCTACGAGCAGTACTTC CASSGHSGSSYEQYF
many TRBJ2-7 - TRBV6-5 TGTGCCAGCAGCCACTCCGACACCGTCTACGAGCAGTACTTC CASSHSDTVYEQYF
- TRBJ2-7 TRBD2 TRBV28 TGTGCCAGCATCCTTAGCGGGAGTTCCTACGAGCAGTACTTC CASILSGSSYEQYF
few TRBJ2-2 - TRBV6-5 TGTGCCAGCAGTTACAATTCGCTGGGCAGATCGAACACCGGGGAGCTGTTTTTT CASSYNSLGRSNTGELFF
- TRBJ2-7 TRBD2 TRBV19 TGTGCCAGTAGGGATACTAGCGGGAGAGGGGGAACCTACAAGCAGTACTTC CASRDTSGRGGTYKQYF
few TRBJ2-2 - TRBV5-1 TGCGCCAGCAGCATAGGGACTCAGAACACCGGGGAGCTGTTTTTT CASSIGTQNTGELFF
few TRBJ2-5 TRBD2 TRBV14 TGTGCCAGCAGCCCGCGGTCGAGGGAGGGGTGGAAAGAGACCCAGTACTTC CASSPRSREGWKETQYF
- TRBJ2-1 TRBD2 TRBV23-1 TGCGCCAGCAGTCGTCGGGGGGAAAATGAGCAGTTCTTC CASSRRGENEQFF
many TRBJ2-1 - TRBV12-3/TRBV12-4 TGTGCCAGCAGCTTAGGGGGCTCCTACAATGAGCAGTTCTTC CASSLGGSYNEQFF
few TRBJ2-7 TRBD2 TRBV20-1 TGCAGTGCTTTCCTAGCGGGAGATTACGAGCAGTACTTC CSAFLAGDYEQYF
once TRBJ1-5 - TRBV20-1 TGCAGTGCTAGAAGGGACAGCAATCAGCCCCAGCATTTT CSARRDSNQPQHF
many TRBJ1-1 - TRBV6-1 TGTGCCAGCACCCCCCTCGGCGCGGTACAGGACACTGAAGCTTTCTTT CASTPLGAVQDTEAFF
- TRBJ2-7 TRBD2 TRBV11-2 TGTGCCAGCAGCTGGGGGACTAGCGGCTACGAGCAGTACTTC CASSWGTSGYEQYF
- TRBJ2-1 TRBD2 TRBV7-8 TGTGCCAGCAGAAGGAGTCGCGGGGGACATGAGCAGTTCTTC CASRRSRGGHEQFF
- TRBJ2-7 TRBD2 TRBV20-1 TGCAGTGCTAGAGGAGAGCGGGAGTCTCCCTACGAGCAGTACTTC CSARGERESPYEQYF
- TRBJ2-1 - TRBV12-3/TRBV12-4 TGTGCCAGCAGTTTAGCCCTTATCTACAATGAGCAGTTCTTC CASSLALIYNEQFF
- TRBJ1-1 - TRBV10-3 TGTGCCATCCGGCGCCAGTCGGGCATGAACACTGAAGCTTTCTTT CAIRRQSGMNTEAFF
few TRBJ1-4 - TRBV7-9 TGTGCCAGCAGCTTAGAGGGGATGGCTAATGAAAAACTGTTTTTT CASSLEGMANEKLFF
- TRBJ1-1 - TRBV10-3 TGTGCCATCAGTGTAGGCAAACGTTTGGACGAAGCTTTCTTT CAISVGKRLDEAFF
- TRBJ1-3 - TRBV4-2 TGTGCCAGCAGCCAAGATATCGGGCCACCGGGCTCTGGAAACACCATATATTTT CASSQDIGPPGSGNTIYF
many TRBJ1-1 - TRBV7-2 TGTGCCAGCAGCTGGGGACAGAACACTGAAGCTTTCTTT CASSWGQNTEAFF
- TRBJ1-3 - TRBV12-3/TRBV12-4 TGTGCCAGCAGTTTAATTGCCTCTGGAAACACCATATATTTT CASSLIASGNTIYF
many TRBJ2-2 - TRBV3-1 TGCGCCAGCAGCCAATCCACCGGGGAGCTGTTTTTT CASSQSTGELFF
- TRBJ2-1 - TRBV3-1 TGTGCCAGCAGCCCCAACGCACGGGGCACCAATGAGCAGTTCTTC CASSPNARGTNEQFF
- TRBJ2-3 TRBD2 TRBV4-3 TGCGCCAGCAGCCAAGGGGAACTAGCGGGAGGACCAGATACGCAGTATTTT CASSQGELAGGPDTQYF
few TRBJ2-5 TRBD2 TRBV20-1 TGCAGTGCTAGAGATCCAGCTAGCGGGACGGAGACCCAGTACTTC CSARDPASGTETQYF
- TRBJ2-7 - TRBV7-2 TGTGCCAGCAGCAGTCCCCGGAGCTCCTACGAGCAGTACTTC CASSSPRSSYEQYF
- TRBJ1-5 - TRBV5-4 TGTGCCAGCAGCTTGGGGGGGGATATTAGCAATCAGCCCCAGCATTTT CASSLGGDISNQPQHF
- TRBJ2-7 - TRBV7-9 TGTGCCAGCAACTCAGGACCAGGCCGCGAGCAGTACTTC CASNSGPGREQYF
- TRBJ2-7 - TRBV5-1 TGCGCCAGCAGCTTACAGGGAGCCCCATCGGACGAGCAGTACTTC CASSLQGAPSDEQYF
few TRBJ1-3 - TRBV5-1 TGCGCCAGCAGCTTGGGGGACGGAGGAAACACCATATATTTT CASSLGDGGNTIYF
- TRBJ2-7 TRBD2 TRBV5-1 TGCGCCAGCAGCCCGCCGGGGGGGGCCACCTACGAGCAGTACTTC CASSPPGGATYEQYF
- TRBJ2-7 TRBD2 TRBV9 TGTGCCAGCAGCGTAGGGGGGGGCGAGCAGTACTTC CASSVGGGEQYF
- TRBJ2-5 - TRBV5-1 TGCGCCAGCAGCCTGAGCGGCGCCCAAGAGACCCAGTACTTC CASSLSGAQETQYF
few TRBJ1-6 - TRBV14 TGTGCCAGCAGCCCCGACGGGGGTTCACCCCTCCACTTT CASSPDGGSPLHF
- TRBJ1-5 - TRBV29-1 TGCAGCGTTAGTTGGCAGGGCAATCAGCCCCAGCATTTT CSVSWQGNQPQHF
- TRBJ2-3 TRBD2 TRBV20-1 TGCACATCGGGACTAGCGGGAGCAGATACGCAGTATTTT CTSGLAGADTQYF
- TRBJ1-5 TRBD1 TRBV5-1 TGCGCCAGCAGCTATGGACAGGGTAATCAGCCCCAGCATTTT CASSYGQGNQPQHF
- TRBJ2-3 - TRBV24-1 TGTGCCACCAGTGATTTCCGGTACACAGATACGCAGTATTTT CATSDFRYTDTQYF
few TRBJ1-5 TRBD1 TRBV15 TGTGCCACCAGCAGACCCGACAGGGATCTGAGATGGCCCCAGCATTTT CATSRPDRDLRWPQHF
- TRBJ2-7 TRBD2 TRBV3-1 TGTGCCAGCAGCTTCCTTCCGGCGGGAGGAGGATACGAGCAGTACTTC CASSFLPAGGGYEQYF